Each of the 4 T cell receptor beta chains below was sequenced from the same sample in a study of PD-1 blockade in classical Hodgkin lymphoma (dated by TCRdb to 2018 to 2021). The receptor library was made with the immunoSEQ multiplex PCR assay. What TCRdb holds here is the immuneACCESS table cut down to in-frame rearrangements. Part of the clones is not present; checked against another copy, under half of the missing clones reflect an unresolved V gene, and the others are unexplained. This sample comprises 100,000 or so clones, approximately 90% of them detected only once. Of the sample, around a fifth falls within the top ten clones. What this sample's time point label stands for: cycle 4 day 1 (C4D1), after 6 weeks of nivolumab. Every trial patient had relapsed following autologous stem cell transplantation, and prior brentuximab vedotin exposure was what differed among cohorts A, B and C. Sequences were derived from peripheral blood mononuclear cells (PBMCs), sampled before the fourth cycle of nivolumab. The receptors shown here come from a human donor with classical Hodgkin lymphoma.

V is TRBV19 and J is TRBJ2-7; the match to TRBD1 covers 8 bases. Germline-derived CDR1 and CDR2 are LNHDA and SQIVND (reference sequence). The CDR3 covers 14 residues. V lost 3 bases and J lost 4; bases outside the gene matches: 5. Written as DNA, the CDR3 is TGTGCCAGTAGTATGGCTACAGGGGGATACGAGCAGTACTTC. It codes for CASSMATGGYEQYF.

V usage is TRBV10-1 and J usage is TRBJ2-1; no clear D. V was clipped by 1 base and J by 8 bases, with 3 bases between them. Germline V CDR1 and CDR2: WNHNN, SYGVQD (reference sequence). CDR3 length: 11 amino acids. The CDR3 protein is CASSELDEQFF. The DNA of the CDR3 is TGCGCCAGCAGTGAGTTAGATGAGCAGTTCTTC.

CDR3 in DNA: TGCGCCAGCAGCCAAGAGGACAGGGGCAATCAGCCCCAGCATTTT. It codes for CASSQEDRGNQPQHF. This sequence joins TRBV4-1 and TRBJ1-5; 8 bases map to TRBD1. V was clipped by 0 bases and J by 2 bases; unmatched bases: 0. There are 15 residues in the CDR3. The V gene's germline CDR1 is MGHRA and CDR2 YSYEKL.

The V and J genes are TRBV5-6 and TRBJ2-7, with a possible D match to TRBD2 (5 bases). V lost 1 base, J lost 3 bases, and 11 bases lay in between. The CDR3 is made up of 14 amino acids. Germline V gene sequence: CDR1 SGHDT, CDR2 YYEEEE. The CDR3 sequence: CASSLFGENYEQYF. The CDR3 coding sequence is TGTGCCAGCAGCTTGTTCGGGGAAAACTACGAGCAGTACTTC.